Listed here are 10 T cell receptor beta chains from one sample, sequenced in a study of Ad26.COV2.S vaccination and SARS-CoV-2 variants. As to treatment: roughly 20 received Ad26.COV2.S at low or high dose, single or two shots; several received placebo; per-sample allocation not given. The samples were gathered on day 63 after the first injection of vaccine or placebo. Assay: immunoSEQ multiplex PCR; the TCRdb copy retains only in-frame clones and omits some. The data show about 680,000 clones, roughly 90% seen once. The sample consisted of peripheral blood, taken in a trial of Ad26.COV2.S vaccine versus placebo. The receptors here all came from a person aged 18-65 years who received the Ad26.COV2.S COVID-19 vaccine or a placebo.

This sequence joins TRBV27 and TRBJ2-1; maybe TRBD2 (5 bases). V was cut by 1 base and J by 6 bases, with 13 bases left in between. From germline, CDR1 is MNHEY and CDR2 SMNVEV (reference sequence). The CDR3 is made up of 15 amino acids. The CDR3 DNA follows: TGTGCCAGCAGTTTATATGGCCTAGCCGTCAATGAGCAGTTCTTC. It translates to CASSLYGLAVNEQFF.

The genes are TRBV11-2 and TRBJ2-7; D remains unclear. With 2 bases removed from V and 2 bases from J, the gap between germline ends came to 13 bases. The germline gives CDR1 SGHAT, CDR2 FQNNGV. This CDR3 contains 15 residues. The CDR3 sequence is CASSLKGLQTYEQYF. The CDR3 DNA sequence: TGTGCCAGCAGCTTAAAGGGCCTCCAAACCTACGAGCAGTACTTC.

The V gene is TRBV4-2, the J gene TRBJ2-2; 12 bases are a match to TRBD1. Germline values: CDR1 LGHNA, CDR2 YNFKEQ. V shed 2 bases, J shed 3 bases, and the junction held 10 bases outside the gene matches. This CDR3 region has 19 residues. In DNA, the CDR3 is TGTGCCAGCAGCCAACCATCGGGACAGGGGGCTTATGACACCGGGGAGCTGTTTTTT. Its translation: CASSQPSGQGAYDTGELFF.

This chain joins TRBV5-1 and TRBJ1-2; D is uncertain. The V gene lost 0 bases and the J gene lost 7 bases, with 16 bases spanning the gap. The CDR3 runs 15 residues. The germline V gene encodes CDR1 SGHRS and CDR2 YFSETQ. The chain's CDR3 is CASSLDEPSSGGYTF. The CDR3 nucleotides read TGCGCCAGCAGCTTGGACGAGCCATCCTCGGGTGGCTACACCTTC.

CDR3 DNA sequence: TGTGCCAGCAGCTCGGACGGTGGGTACACTGAAGCTTTCTTT. This sequence encodes CASSSDGGYTEAFF. The V and J genes are TRBV7-9 and TRBJ1-1; D gene unclear. Trimming took 4 bases from V and 3 from J, leaving 12 bases between them. The CDR3 has 14 residues. Germline-derived CDR1 and CDR2 are SEHNR and FQNEAQ (reference sequence).

The J gene is TRBJ1-2, the V gene TRBV5-1; 10 bases are a match to TRBD1. Losses at the gene ends were 3 bases for V and 8 bases for J; bases not matched to a gene: 4. The germline gives CDR1 SGHRS, CDR2 YFSETQ. CDR3 length equals 13 residues. DNA of the CDR3: TGCGCCAGCAGCTCGGGACAGGGGAGCGGCTACACCTTC. Translated: CASSSGQGSGYTF.

V usage is TRBV5-1 and J usage is TRBJ2-1, with D maybe TRBD1 (5 bases). The CDR3 has 14 residues. Trimming removed 5 bases at V and 1 base at J, with 10 bases between. Germline V gives CDR1 SGHRS, CDR2 YFSETQ. This CDR3 is CASRGLQSYNEQFF. CDR3 nucleotide sequence: TGCGCCAGCAGGGGGCTGCAGTCCTACAATGAGCAGTTCTTC.

V gene TRBV24-1 combines with J gene TRBJ2-3; D possibly matches TRBD1 or TRBD2 (5 bases each). This CDR3 is 16 amino acids long. The germline V gene encodes CDR1 KGHDR and CDR2 SFDVKD. Between the trimmed V and J ends, which lost 4 bases and 0 bases, there was a span of 13 bases. As DNA, the CDR3 is TGTGCCACCAGTGACTGGAGAGGGACCAGCACAGATACGCAGTATTTT. This encodes CATSDWRGTSTDTQYF.

This clone was found a few times. Other DNA sequences of this sample code for an identical CDR3. This chain joins TRBV5-1 and TRBJ1-2; TRBD1 agrees at 10 bases. CDR1 SGHRS and CDR2 YFSETQ come from the germline V gene. Trimming removed 0 bases from V and 3 bases from J; junction bases left unmatched: 2. CDR3 size: 15 residues. CDR3 sequence: CASSLGDRGDYGYTF. CDR3 nucleotides: TGCGCCAGCAGCTTGGGGGACAGGGGAGACTATGGCTACACCTTC.

The rearrangement uses TRBV3-1 (or the pseudogene TRBV3-2) and TRBJ1-6, with D possibly matching TRBD1 (5 bases). CDR3 size: 14 residues. The V end lost 4 bases, the J end lost 7 bases, and 11 bases lay between the germline ends. Germline CDR1 is LGHDT and CDR2 is YNNKEL (reference sequence). The CDR3 coding sequence is TGTGCCAGCAGCCTCCCGACAGCAAATTCACCCCTCCACTTT. Translation gives CASSLPTANSPLHF.